This TCR beta chain was sequenced for a study of T cell repertoires in cytomegalovirus infection. Study-level information: TCR beta signatures that were public indicated CMV infection and matching HLA type.

Findings and caveats of the study: CMV carriers having the relevant HLA were flagged by cumulative public TCR beta family frequency. The response measured ex vivo was dominated by TCR beta clonotypes (HLA-C-restricted and CMV-specific).

TCRdb re-analysed the reads in MiXCR, keeping a single row per CDR3 protein. Here the sample spans 200,000 to 250,000 distinct CDR3 sequences, about 23% being singletons. CDR1 is SQVTM and CDR2 is ANQGSEA in the germline V gene. The V end was cut by 0 bases, the J end by 7 bases, with 9 bases between. CDR3 length: 13 residues. This clonotype was seen a few times. Its antigen is unidentified. Sequencing was carried out using CD8+ T cells from PBMCs. The chain employs TRBV29-1 and TRBJ2-2, with a tentative D call TRBD1 (5 bases). This receptor was taken from a human donor in good health (CMV status not recorded). Some clones in this sample may be carry-over from other donors' samples. The CDR3 region has the DNA TGCAGCGTTGAAGATTGGGGCCTCGGGGAGCTGTTTTTT. Translation gives CSVEDWGLGELFF.